Here is one TCR beta chain with its context. The antigen is unknown. These data come from a study of T cell responses to AZD1222 COVID-19 vaccine. Study-wide results and caveats: Repertoire sampling was restricted to post-peak T cell response timepoints. Among the donors, most were white British and more were female, and clonal diversity was possibly underestimated. Compared with day 0, the breadth and depth of the Spike-specific TCR repertoire rose significantly after two doses of AZD1222. Targets within unmutated variant regions were reportedly found for nearly half of spike-specific TCRs.

Sequencing was performed with immunoSEQ multiplex PCR; in TCRdb, only in-frame clones are kept and a portion is missing. The sample shows 91,000 or so clones, about 94% of them seen only once. Germline loops: CDR1 LNHDA, CDR2 SQIVND (reference sequence). The CDR3 totals 18 residues. Trimming stripped 3 bases from V and 1 base from J, with 19 bases between. The receptor was isolated from an adult who received the AZD1222 COVID-19 vaccine. Sequenced material: peripheral blood, taken 28 days after the second AZD1222 dose. The chain has TRBV19 and TRBJ1-5; perhaps TRBD1 as D (5 bases). CDR3 bases: TGTGCCAGTAGTATGGTGACAGCCCATAGCAGGAGCAATCAGCCCCAGCATTTT. Residues: CASSMVTAHSRSNQPQHF.